This is a list of T cell receptor beta chains from one sample in a study of shared clonotypes between healthy human individuals. Profiling relied on immunoSEQ multiplex PCR, and the TCRdb table lists in-frame clones only, not all of them. The data contain 950,000 to 1,200,000 clones, approximately 77% of them singletons. Sequenced input: memory CD4+ T cells from PBMCs. The receptor set was obtained from a man between 18 and 35 years old in good health. Some clones in this sample may be carry-over from other donors' samples. CDR3s include the opening cysteine and the closing phenylalanine or tryptophan. The D gene is left open where the match is weak. Size is stated for part of the rows, as once, few or many counts, or as a class when the clone is expanded.

V	size	J	D	DNA	CDR3
TRBV15	-	TRBJ2-7	-	TGTGCCACCAGCAAGTCGGGGACTCCTCAGCAGTACTTC	CATSKSGTPQQYF
TRBV11-2	-	TRBJ2-2	-	TGTGCCAGCAGCTTAGGAACGGTGGGCGGGGAGCTGTTTTTT	CASSLGTVGGELFF
TRBV10-3	-	TRBJ1-2	TRBD1	TGTGCCATCCGTAAGGAGGGGGCGTATGGCTACACCTTC	CAIRKEGAYGYTF
TRBV10-3	-	TRBJ2-5	TRBD2	TGTGCCATCAGGGCTAGCGGGAGTGAGACCCAGTACTTC	CAIRASGSETQYF
TRBV5-4	-	TRBJ2-2	TRBD2	TGTGCCAGCACCCCAGGCGGGAGCTTGAGGCGCGGGGAGCTGTTTTTT	CASTPGGSLRRGELFF
TRBV28	-	TRBJ1-2	-	TGTGCCAGCAGTCCTACCGGGAGAAACTATGGCTACACCTTC	CASSPTGRNYGYTF
TRBV9	few	TRBJ2-3	TRBD2	TGTGCCAGCAGCTCCTCCCTAGCGGGAGCCCAGGATACGCAGTATTTT	CASSSSLAGAQDTQYF
TRBV5-4	-	TRBJ1-1	-	TGTGCCAGCAGCTTGGGGCGGATGGGCAGATACACTGAAGCTTTCTTT	CASSLGRMGRYTEAFF
TRBV6-1	few	TRBJ1-5	TRBD1	TGTGCCAGCAGTGCCGCAGGGGGGAGCAATCAGCCCCAGCATTTT	CASSAAGGSNQPQHF
TRBV5-1	-	TRBJ2-1	TRBD2	TGCGCCAGCAGCGAGCTAGCGGGAGGTCTCGGTGAGCAGTTCTTC	CASSELAGGLGEQFF
TRBV6-6	-	TRBJ1-2	TRBD1	TGTGCCAGCAGTCCCTCAGGACAGGGTGGCTACACCTTC	CASSPSGQGGYTF
TRBV4-1	-	TRBJ2-4	TRBD1	TGCGCCAGCAGCCAAGACAAGACAGGGGAGACATTGTTAACCAAAAACATTCAGTACTTC	CASSQDKTGETLLTKNIQYF
TRBV18	-	TRBJ2-7	TRBD2	TGTGCCAGCTCACTCGGACTAGCCCCCAACGAGCAGTACTTC	CASSLGLAPNEQYF
TRBV5-3	-	TRBJ1-5	TRBD1	TGTGCCAGAAGCAGGACAGGGAATGGCCCCAATCAGCCCCAGCATTTT	CARSRTGNGPNQPQHF
TRBV19	-	TRBJ2-2	-	TGTGCCAGTAGTATTCGATCCGGGGGATTTGCGGACACCGGGGAGCTGTTTTTT	CASSIRSGGFADTGELFF